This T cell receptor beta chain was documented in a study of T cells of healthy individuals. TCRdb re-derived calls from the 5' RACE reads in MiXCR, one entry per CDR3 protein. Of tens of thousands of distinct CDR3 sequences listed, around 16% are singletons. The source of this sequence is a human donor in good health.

For the CDR3, the DNA is TGTGCCAGCAATCTACGGACAGGGCGGGTCTATGGCTACACCTTC. It yields the protein CASNLRTGRVYGYTF. This chain connects TRBV2 to TRBJ1-2; 8 bases match TRBD1. V lost 7 bases, J lost 4 bases, and 11 bases stayed unmatched. CDR1 SNHLY and CDR2 FYNNEI come from the germline V gene. The CDR3 has 15 amino acids. Full variable domain (remainder filled in from reference TRBV2 and TRBJ1-2): EPEVTQTPSHQVTQMGQEVILRCVPISNHLYFYWYRQILGQKVEFLVSFYNNEISEKSEIFDDQFSVERPDGSNFTLKIRSTKLEDSAMYFCASNLRTGRVYGYTFGSGTRLTVV.